Following are 23 T cell receptor beta chains from one sample sequenced in a study of T cell changes during pregnancy in multiple sclerosis. Here immunoSEQ multiplex PCR was the method, and the copy in TCRdb shows in-frame clones only, minus some. The sample has approximately 69,000 clones; around nine tenths are singletons. Sample: peripheral blood, taken in the second trimester of pregnancy. All receptors come from a female donor in good health, enrolled as a control in a pregnancy study.

The rearrangement links TRBV7-3 to TRBJ2-3; maybe TRBD2 (5 bases). The CDR3 contains 15 residues. The germline gives CDR1 SGHTA, CDR2 FQGTGA. The germline V and J ends were trimmed by 3 bases and 3 bases, with 13 bases remaining between them. The CDR3 coding sequence is TGTGCCAGCAGCTTTAGCATAGCGCTTACAGATACGCAGTATTTT. Translating gives CASSFSIALTDTQYF.

This clone has more than one count but fewer than ten. J is TRBJ1-6 and V is TRBV4-2; TRBD1 agrees at 9 bases. Germline V gene data show CDR1 as LGHNA and CDR2 as YNFKEQ. This CDR3 region has 16 residues. V was pared by 10 bases and J by 0 bases, with 7 bases of the junction left unmatched. CDR3 sequence (DNA): TGTGCCACCCGACAGGGGGTAAGCTCCTATAATTCACCCCTCCACTTT. This codes for CATRQGVSSYNSPLHF.

This chain links TRBV15 with TRBJ2-5; the match to TRBD1 covers 7 bases. After removal of 4 bases from V and 5 bases from J, the junction contained 10 bases not matched to a gene. CDR3 length: 15 amino acids. Germline values: CDR1 LNHNV, CDR2 YYDKDF (reference sequence). The CDR3 DNA reads as TGTGCCACCAGCAAGCGACAGGGCTCGTGGGAGACCCAGTACTTC. Its translation: CATSKRQGSWETQYF.

This clone occurred a few times. The rearrangement links TRBV2 to TRBJ1-5; 9 bases agree with TRBD1. This CDR3 comprises 14 residues. The germline V gene has CDR1 SNHLY and CDR2 FYNNEI. V was pared by 6 bases and J by 5 bases, with 5 bases of the junction left unmatched. This CDR3 reads CASRDRGGYQPQHF. CDR3 nucleotides: TGTGCCAGCAGGGACAGGGGAGGTTATCAGCCCCAGCATTTT.

The V call is TRBV29-1, the J call TRBJ1-1; the match to TRBD1 covers 9 bases. The CDR3 runs 13 residues. Per germline, CDR1 SQVTM and CDR2 ANQGSEA. Unmatched junction bases numbered 5, after V lost 4 bases and J lost 5 bases. In DNA form, the CDR3 reads TGCAGCGTTGTACAGGGGGCGCCGACTGAAGCTTTCTTT. It translates to CSVVQGAPTEAFF.

The V call is TRBV4-2, the J call TRBJ2-7; D possibly corresponds to TRBD1 (6 bases). V was shortened by 0 bases and J by 6 bases, with 15 bases between the two germline ends. The CDR3 contains 15 residues. From germline, CDR1 is LGHNA and CDR2 YNFKEQ. The DNA of the CDR3 is TGTGCCAGCAGCCAAGATTCGCAGGGGCAAGGCGAGCAGTACTTC. Translation gives CASSQDSQGQGEQYF.

The rearrangement uses TRBV7-9 and TRBJ2-7; no definite D call. Germline V CDR1 and CDR2: SEHNR, FQNEAQ (reference sequence). The V end lost 0 bases, the J end lost 7 bases, and 16 bases lay between the germline ends. The CDR3 totals 15 residues. As DNA, the CDR3 is TGTGCCAGCAGCTTAGCCCTAACCGAGGCGGAAGAGCAGTACTTC. Amino acid sequence: CASSLALTEAEEQYF.

On this clone: A junction end diverges from the germline sequence, so it may reflect a read error. V usage is TRBV4-3 and J usage is TRBJ1-1; tentatively, D is TRBD1 (6 bases). The CDR3 consists of 15 residues. The germline CDR1 and CDR2 sequences are LGHNA and YSLEER. CDR3 in amino acids: CASSQDVTGNSEAFF. CDR3 DNA: TGCGCCAGCAGCCAAGATGTCACAGGGAACTCTGAAGCTTTCTTT.

V is TRBV7-9 and J is TRBJ2-2, with TRBD1 as a possible D gene (6 bases). Trimming removed 9 bases from V and 0 bases from J, with 23 bases in between. This CDR3 comprises 18 residues. Germline V gives CDR1 SEHNR, CDR2 FQNEAQ (reference sequence). CDR3 sequence reads: CARDSYRVGKPNTGELFF. As DNA, the CDR3 is TGTGCCAGAGATTCTTACAGGGTCGGTAAACCGAACACCGGGGAGCTGTTTTTT.

A single count supports this clone. The chain combines TRBV11-3 with TRBJ2-2; D call uncertain. Germline V gene lookup returns CDR1 SGHNT and CDR2 YENEEA. CDR3 length: 12 residues. The germline V and J ends were trimmed by 2 bases and 6 bases, with 4 bases remaining between them. The CDR3 bases are TGTGCCAGCAGCTTAACGGCCGGGGAGCTGTTTTTT. Translating it yields CASSLTAGELFF.

The chain combines TRBV7-6 with TRBJ2-7; 9 bases map to TRBD1. The CDR3 extends over 16 amino acids. The V and J ends lost 4 bases and 7 bases, in that order; junction bases with no gene match: 14. The germline V gene encodes CDR1 SGHVS and CDR2 FNYEAQ. In DNA form, the CDR3 reads TGTGCCAGCAGCTCAGTCGACCGGGACAGGGCCCGGGAGCAGTACTTC. This encodes CASSSVDRDRAREQYF.

This clone was seen just once. J is TRBJ1-1 and V is TRBV2, with D perhaps TRBD1 (5 bases). The V end lost 2 bases, the J end lost 1 base, and 8 bases lay between the germline ends. CDR3 size: 14 residues. Germline assignment: CDR1 SNHLY and CDR2 FYNNEI. The CDR3 nucleotides read TGTGCCAGCAGTGAATACGGGGGGAACACTGAAGCTTTCTTT. This sequence encodes CASSEYGGNTEAFF.

About this clone itself: Other nucleotide sequences in the sample specify the same CDR3. The V call is TRBV7-9, the J call TRBJ2-7; D remains unclear. Per the germline V gene, CDR1 is SEHNR and CDR2 is FQNEAQ (reference sequence). V shed 5 bases and J shed 3 bases, with 8 bases lying between them. The CDR3 extends over 12 amino acids. CDR3 loop: CASSETGYEQYF. The CDR3 nucleotides read TGTGCCAGCAGCGAGACGGGCTACGAGCAGTACTTC.

The CDR3 loop reads CASSYTGQGTYPLHF. As DNA, the CDR3 is TGTGCCAGCAGTTACACGGGACAGGGAACCTACCCCCTCCACTTT. The V gene is TRBV6-6, the J gene TRBJ1-6, with 9 bases fitting TRBD1. CDR3 length equals 15 residues. CDR1 and CDR2 from the germline V gene are MNHNY and SVGAGI (reference sequence). The trim removed 2 bases at V and 13 bases at J, leaving 9 bases unmatched.

The V gene is TRBV12-5, the J gene TRBJ2-2; 8 bases line up with TRBD1. Germline CDR1 reads LGHNT; CDR2 reads FRNRAP. Trimming took 4 bases from V and 1 from J; bases not matched to a gene: 5. The CDR3 has 16 amino acids. CDR3 protein: CASGSGQGLNTGELFF. The CDR3 DNA reads TGTGCTAGTGGTTCCGGACAGGGCCTGAACACCGGGGAGCTGTTTTTT.

The chain couples TRBV4-2 to TRBJ1-2; perhaps TRBD1 as D (5 bases). Germline CDR1 and CDR2: LGHNA and YNFKEQ. V was pared by 0 bases and J by 4 bases, with 18 bases between. The CDR3 runs 17 residues. The CDR3 reads CASSQDMGEAGVYGYTF. DNA for the CDR3: TGTGCCAGCAGCCAAGATATGGGGGAGGCGGGAGTCTATGGCTACACCTTC.

The chain recombines TRBV11-1 with TRBJ1-2; 8 bases fit TRBD1. This CDR3 is built from 13 residues. V lost 5 bases and J lost 4; bases outside the gene matches: 3. The germline V gene encodes CDR1 SGHAT and CDR2 FQDESV (reference sequence). This CDR3 reads CASSLDRAYGYTF. CDR3 nucleotide sequence: TGTGCCAGCAGCCTGGACAGGGCCTATGGCTACACCTTC.

J is TRBJ1-2 and V is TRBV19, with a possible D match to TRBD1 (6 bases). V lost 4 bases and J 7 bases, leaving 16 bases between the germline ends. Germline CDR1 LNHDA, CDR2 SQIVND (reference sequence). This CDR3 spans 14 amino acids. Here the CDR3 DNA reads TGTGCCAGTAGTACAACAGGGTTTCTGCTTGGCTACACCTTC. The encoded protein is CASSTTGFLLGYTF.

The genes are TRBV5-6 and TRBJ2-5, with D unresolved. Germline V gene sequence: CDR1 SGHDT, CDR2 YYEEEE. The CDR3 loop spans 17 amino acids. V gave up 0 bases and J gave up 1 base, with 16 bases separating them. The CDR3 DNA follows: TGTGCCAGCAGCTTGGTAGTTTCTCCTTCGATCCAAGAGACCCAGTACTTC. Its protein product is CASSLVVSPSIQETQYF.

This sequence joins TRBV18 and TRBJ1-3; D not resolved. CDR1 is KGHSH, CDR2 LQKENI, per germline. Trimming shortened V by 0 bases and J by 0 bases, and 6 bases separated the two germline ends. The CDR3 covers 15 residues. CDR3 sequence: CASSPPTDSGNTIYF. As DNA, the CDR3 is TGTGCCAGCTCACCACCAACAGACTCTGGAAACACCATATATTTT.

The V gene is TRBV29-1, the J gene TRBJ1-4, with D possibly TRBD1 on 6 matching bases. V was cut by 7 bases and J by 5 bases, with 26 bases left in between. This CDR3 has 17 residues. CDR1 and CDR2 (germline): SQVTM, ANQGSEA. The CDR3 DNA reads as TGCAGCGCTTCGGGACAAAGAGGTGGACAGAAAAATGAAAAACTGTTTTTT. Its translation is CSASGQRGGQKNEKLFF. Full variable domain (remainder filled in from reference TRBV29-1 and TRBJ1-4): SAVISQKPSRDICQRGTSLTIQCQVDSQVTMMFWYRQQPGQSLTLIATANQGSEATYESGFVIDKFPISRPNLTFSTLTVSNMSPEDSSIYLCSASGQRGGQKNEKLFFGSGTQLSVL.

This clone has more than one count but fewer than ten. The chain joins TRBV4-3 to TRBJ2-3; 9 bases align to TRBD1. The V and J ends lost 0 bases and 3 bases, in that order; junction bases with no gene match: 4. Per germline, CDR1 LGHNA and CDR2 YSLEER. CDR3 size: 16 residues. The CDR3 loop reads CASSQEDRGLTDTQYF. The CDR3 nucleotides are TGCGCCAGCAGCCAAGAGGACAGGGGATTAACAGATACGCAGTATTTT.

V and J are TRBV6-4 and TRBJ1-3; D might be TRBD1 (5 bases). The germline gives CDR1 MRHNA, CDR2 SNTAGT. Trimming left V 6 bases short and J 0 bases short, with 9 bases between. This CDR3 region has 14 residues. The DNA for the CDR3 is TGTGCCAGCAGAGAAACAGGCTCTGGAAACACCATATATTTT. Translation: CASRETGSGNTIYF.